The 32 T cell receptor beta chains below were found in one sample sequenced in a study of graft-versus-host responses after intestinal transplantation. Assay: immunoSEQ multiplex PCR; the TCRdb copy retains only in-frame clones and omits some. Here the sample spans roughly 89,000 clones, 90% to 95% being singletons. Their specific antigens are unknown. The sequenced sample was unstimulated CD4+ T cells sorted from spleen or lymph node cells, obtained before intestinal transplant. The receptors stem from a human donor who received an intestinal transplant.

A note on this clone: The same CDR3 can be traced to other DNA sequences in this sample. The J gene is TRBJ1-1, the V gene TRBV4-3; D call uncertain. The CDR3 totals 13 residues. Per germline, CDR1 LGHNA and CDR2 YSLEER. V lost 0 bases and J lost 0, with 2 bases in between. CDR3 protein: CASSQDMNTEAFF. The CDR3, as DNA: TGCGCCAGCAGCCAAGACATGAACACTGAAGCTTTCTTT.

The chain combines TRBV7-2 with TRBJ1-6, with D perhaps matching TRBD1 (5 bases). V shed 5 bases and J shed 10 bases, with 12 bases lying between them. The CDR3 extends over 13 amino acids. Germline assignment: CDR1 SGHTA and CDR2 FQGNSA. The CDR3 loop reads CASSQRQISPLHF. The CDR3 coding sequence is TGTGCCAGCAGCCAGAGACAGATATCACCCCTCCACTTT.

This clone was recorded a few times. The chain links TRBV10-3 to TRBJ2-7, with TRBD1 as a possible D gene (5 bases). The germline CDR1 and CDR2 sequences are ENHRY and SYGVKD. Trimming removed 3 bases at V and 6 bases at J, with 18 bases between. The CDR3 sequence is 15 residues long. CDR3 DNA sequence: TGTGCCATCAGTGAAAGGAGAGAACCACAGGTCGAGCAGTACTTC. Its protein is CAISERREPQVEQYF.

This clone was counted once. The V gene is TRBV10-1, the J gene TRBJ2-1, with 10 bases matching TRBD1. The V and J ends lost 4 bases and 6 bases, in that order; junction bases with no gene match: 6. The CDR3 covers 15 residues. Per germline, CDR1 WNHNN and CDR2 SYGVQD (reference sequence). CDR3 sequence (DNA): TGCGCCAGCAGTGCCGGGACAGGGGCGAGCAATGAGCAGTTCTTC. It specifies CASSAGTGASNEQFF.

The chain carries TRBV5-6 and TRBJ2-5; possible D gene TRBD1, 5 bases. CDR3 length: 12 residues. The ends were cut back, 3 bases at V and 10 bases at J, with 13 bases in the middle. Germline V gene sequence: CDR1 SGHDT, CDR2 YYEEEE. The CDR3 coding sequence is TGTGCCAGCAGCTCCGACAGAAAAGACCAGTACTTC. It encodes CASSSDRKDQYF.

This clone appeared a single time. This sample includes further DNA sequences coding for the same CDR3. CDR3 region: CASSPGTGSNQPQHF. For the CDR3, the DNA is TGTGCCAGCTCACCAGGGACAGGGTCGAATCAGCCCCAGCATTTT. The gene calls are TRBV18 and TRBJ1-5, with 9 bases matching TRBD1. Germline CDR1 and CDR2: KGHSH and LQKENI. The CDR3 runs 15 residues. Trimming took 2 bases from V and 4 from J; bases not matched to a gene: 3.

This sequence joins TRBV29-1 and TRBJ1-4; maybe TRBD1 (5 bases). Trimming left V 4 bases short and J 5 bases short, with 11 bases between. Germline assignment: CDR1 SQVTM and CDR2 ANQGSEA. The CDR3 spans 13 residues. The DNA for the CDR3 is TGCAGCGTTGGGCGGGGCCCAAATGAAAAACTGTTTTTT. Translation gives CSVGRGPNEKLFF.

The rearrangement uses TRBV19 and TRBJ1-1; D ambiguous. CDR1 LNHDA and CDR2 SQIVND come from the germline V gene (reference sequence). V was shortened by 2 bases and J by 0 bases, with 10 bases between the two germline ends. This CDR3 is built from 15 residues. The CDR3 DNA reads TGTGCCAGTAGTATAACACCCGGGGTGAACACTGAAGCTTTCTTT. Translating gives CASSITPGVNTEAFF.

This chain uses TRBV11-3 with TRBJ1-1, with 7 bases aligning to TRBD1. V gave up 5 bases and J gave up 5 bases; unmatched junction bases: 8. The CDR3 is 14 residues long. Germline V gene data show CDR1 as SGHNT and CDR2 as YENEEA. CDR3 coding DNA: TGTGCCAGCAGCCCAGACAGGGACGATACTGAAGCTTTCTTT. Its protein product is CASSPDRDDTEAFF.

The chain carries TRBV19 and TRBJ1-3, with D possibly matching TRBD1 (5 bases). Per germline, CDR1 LNHDA and CDR2 SQIVND (reference sequence). The CDR3 runs 14 residues. Trimming removed 6 bases at V and 4 bases at J, with 13 bases between. The DNA for the CDR3 is TGTGCCAGTAGAGATGGACACCGCGGAAACACCATATATTTT. Protein: CASRDGHRGNTIYF.

The chain employs TRBV5-6 and TRBJ2-1; D is perhaps TRBD1 (6 bases). Germline V gene lookup returns CDR1 SGHDT and CDR2 YYEEEE. This CDR3 spans 15 amino acids. Trimming removed 4 bases from V and 9 bases from J, with 20 bases in between. The CDR3 spells CASSLGQSRHGEQFF. The CDR3 nucleotides are TGTGCCAGCAGCCTTGGACAGAGTAGACATGGTGAGCAGTTCTTC.

The chain joins TRBV4-2 to TRBJ1-2; 8 bases fit TRBD1. CDR3 size: 16 residues. V shed 4 bases and J 4 bases; nucleotides not matched to a gene: 11. Germline CDR1 reads LGHNA; CDR2 reads YNFKEQ. This chain's CDR3 is CASSPHGQQGVYGYTF. CDR3 bases: TGTGCCAGCAGCCCCCACGGGCAACAGGGGGTCTATGGCTACACCTTC.

The rearrangement links TRBV6-5 to TRBJ1-1; D not certain. Germline V lookup: CDR1 MNHEY, CDR2 SVGAGI. V was cut by 6 bases and J by 6 bases, with 14 bases left in between. This CDR3 contains 13 residues. The CDR3 is CASRAAQEAEAFF. CDR3 nucleotide sequence: TGTGCCAGCAGGGCGGCCCAGGAGGCTGAAGCTTTCTTT.

The chain has TRBV11-3 and TRBJ1-1, with D unresolved. The germline V gene encodes CDR1 SGHNT and CDR2 YENEEA. V lost 5 bases to trimming and J lost 3 bases, with 10 bases between them. This CDR3 has 13 residues. CDR3 region: CASSRQEHTEAFF. The CDR3 DNA is TGTGCCAGCAGCCGCCAGGAACACACTGAAGCTTTCTTT.

This clone is a singleton in its sample. The rearrangement uses TRBV7-2 and TRBJ1-1, with D possibly matching TRBD1 (6 bases). Trimming stripped 5 bases from V and 1 base from J, with 8 bases between. The length of the CDR3 is 13 residues. The germline V gene has CDR1 SGHTA and CDR2 FQGNSA. The CDR3 loop reads CASSGTPNTEAFF. The CDR3 coding sequence is TGTGCCAGCAGCGGGACACCGAACACTGAAGCTTTCTTT.

V usage is TRBV29-1 and J usage is TRBJ1-1; D ambiguous. Germline loops: CDR1 SQVTM, CDR2 ANQGSEA. The CDR3 has 13 residues. Trimming cost V 7 bases and J 4 bases, with 16 bases left between them. The CDR3 loop reads CSASNKGGTEAFF. The CDR3 region has the DNA TGCAGCGCCAGTAACAAAGGAGGCACTGAAGCTTTCTTT.

The chain uses TRBV25-1 and TRBJ1-6; D possibly corresponds to TRBD1 (6 bases). Per the germline V gene, CDR1 is MGHDK and CDR2 is SYGVNS. V was pared by 1 base and J by 7 bases, with 8 bases between. The CDR3 contains 14 residues. CDR3: CASSESRGNSPLHF. The CDR3, as DNA: TGTGCCAGCAGTGAATCTAGGGGGAATTCACCCCTCCACTTT.

The rearrangement links TRBV2 to TRBJ1-5, with 10 nucleotides matching TRBD1. CDR1 is SNHLY, CDR2 FYNNEI, per germline. This CDR3 is built from 13 residues. With V trimmed by 6 bases and J by 5 bases, 1 base remained unmatched. For the CDR3, the DNA is TGTGCCAGCAGAGGACAGGGGGATCAGCCCCAGCATTTT. It translates to CASRGQGDQPQHF.

The chain is built from TRBV9 and TRBJ2-2; TRBD1 agrees at 7 bases. Unmatched junction bases numbered 6, after V lost 0 bases and J lost 4 bases. There are 16 residues in the CDR3. Germline loops: CDR1 SGDLS, CDR2 YYNGEE. CDR3 DNA sequence: TGTGCCAGCAGCGTAGTTAGGGACAGTGCCACCGGGGAGCTGTTTTTT. Its protein is CASSVVRDSATGELFF.

The chain uses TRBV4-3 and TRBJ1-1; D might be TRBD1 (5 bases). This CDR3 is built from 13 residues. Trimming pared 0 bases from V and 5 bases from J, leaving 7 bases between. The V gene's germline CDR1 is LGHNA and CDR2 YSLEER. The CDR3 DNA reads as TGCGCCAGCAGCCAAGATAAGGGGACTGAAGCTTTCTTT. It is translated as CASSQDKGTEAFF.

This chain joins TRBV4-3 and TRBJ2-2; no definite D call. The CDR3 is 14 amino acids. Trimming took 2 bases from V and 5 from J, leaving 9 bases between them. CDR1 LGHNA and CDR2 YSLEER come from the germline V gene. The CDR3 reads CASSQISGTGELFF. For the CDR3, the DNA is TGCGCCAGCAGCCAAATCTCCGGGACCGGGGAGCTGTTTTTT.

The chain recombines TRBV10-3 with TRBJ1-1, with D perhaps TRBD1 (6 bases). Deletions cut 6 bases from V and 5 bases from J, with 19 bases between. CDR1 is ENHRY, CDR2 SYGVKD, per germline. CDR3 length equals 15 residues. The CDR3 DNA is TGTGCCATCAGAGGAGACAGGCTGGGTGAGACTGAAGCTTTCTTT. Encoded protein: CAIRGDRLGETEAFF.

The chain is built from TRBV19 and TRBJ2-3; 9 nucleotides agree with TRBD1. V shed 8 bases and J 4 bases; nucleotides not matched to a gene: 4. Germline V lookup: CDR1 LNHDA, CDR2 SQIVND (reference sequence). CDR3 length: 13 amino acids. CDR3 nucleotides: TGTGCCAGTGGAAACAGGGGGCCAGATACGCAGTATTTT. Amino acid sequence: CASGNRGPDTQYF. The variable domain in full, with the rest retrieved from reference TRBV19 and TRBJ2-3, is DGGITQSPKYLFRKEGQNVTLSCEQNLNHDAMYWYRQDPGQGLRLIYYSQIVNDFQKGDIAEGYSVSREKKESFPLTVTSAQKNPTAFYLCASGNRGPDTQYFGPGTRLTVL.

V and J are TRBV27 and TRBJ2-7; 12 bases agree with TRBD1. J gave up 5 bases and V 0 bases, and 5 bases lay outside the gene matches. The CDR3 totals 16 residues. Germline V lookup: CDR1 MNHEY, CDR2 SMNVEV (reference sequence). CDR3 loop: CASSLSGTGGWNEQYF. The CDR3 bases are TGTGCCAGCAGTTTATCCGGGACAGGGGGCTGGAACGAGCAGTACTTC.

The gene calls are TRBV25-1 and TRBJ2-4; TRBD1 agrees at 7 bases. The CDR3 sequence is 16 residues long. The J segment lost 9 bases and the V segment lost 2 bases, leaving 13 bases of the junction unmatched. Per germline, CDR1 MGHDK and CDR2 SYGVNS. This chain's CDR3 is CASSEAETGREGIQYF. The DNA of the CDR3 is TGTGCCAGCAGTGAAGCGGAGACAGGGCGAGAAGGCATTCAGTACTTC.

The chain combines TRBV9 with TRBJ1-2; D remains ambiguous. The germline gives CDR1 SGDLS, CDR2 YYNGEE. CDR3 length: 16 residues. V lost 0 bases, J lost 4 bases, and 16 bases lay in between. CDR3 nucleotide sequence: TGTGCCAGCAGCGTAGAAGGCACAGAGGGAGGCTATGGCTACACCTTC. It codes for CASSVEGTEGGYGYTF.

This chain connects TRBV30 to TRBJ1-2; the D gene is possibly TRBD1 (5 bases). V lost 1 base to trimming and J lost 8 bases, with 11 bases between them. Germline lookup yields CDR1 GTSNPN and CDR2 SVGIG (reference sequence). The CDR3 loop spans 12 amino acids. In DNA form, the CDR3 reads TGTGCCTGGAGTGACCGGGGGAACGGCTACACCTTC. Amino acids: CAWSDRGNGYTF.

The rearrangement joins TRBV5-1 to TRBJ1-3, with D uncertain. Trimming shortened V by 4 bases and J by 4 bases, and 24 bases separated the two germline ends. The CDR3 extends over 18 amino acids. Germline V CDR1 and CDR2: SGHRS, YFSETQ. Here the CDR3 DNA reads TGCGCCAGCAGCCGCAGCTCTAATGACGGGAATGCAGGAAACACCATATATTTT. Translating it yields CASSRSSNDGNAGNTIYF.

The chain uses TRBV9 and TRBJ2-1; 9 bases align to TRBD2. The germline V gene encodes CDR1 SGDLS and CDR2 YYNGEE. The CDR3 totals 17 residues. J was trimmed by 2 bases and V by 0 bases; bases with no gene match: 6. The CDR3 sequence is CASSVEASGDTYNEQFF. The DNA of the CDR3 is TGTGCCAGCAGCGTAGAGGCTAGCGGGGACACCTACAATGAGCAGTTCTTC.

CDR3: CASSIDTGANTEAFF. CDR3 nucleotides: TGTGCCAGTAGTATAGATACAGGGGCAAACACTGAAGCTTTCTTT. The genes are TRBV19 and TRBJ1-1, with TRBD1 matching 7 bases. The J segment lost 2 bases and the V segment lost 0 bases, leaving 3 bases of the junction unmatched. Per germline, CDR1 LNHDA and CDR2 SQIVND (reference sequence). The CDR3 is made up of 15 amino acids.

J is TRBJ2-1 and V is TRBV30, with D possibly TRBD2 on 7 matching bases. Trimming left V 4 bases short and J 7 bases short, with 17 bases between. There are 14 residues in the CDR3. Germline V gene data show CDR1 as GTSNPN and CDR2 as SVGIG (reference sequence). In DNA, the CDR3 is TGTGCCTGGAAGGGCGGGGGCTACGGGAATGAGCAGTTCTTC. It codes for CAWKGGGYGNEQFF.

The chain is built from TRBV6-6 and TRBJ1-5; 9 bases map to TRBD1. Unmatched junction bases numbered 5, after V lost 8 bases and J lost 6 bases. Per germline, CDR1 MNHNY and CDR2 SVGAGI (reference sequence). The CDR3 runs 13 residues. The CDR3 region is CASRGTGSQPQHF. Here the CDR3 DNA reads TGTGCCAGCCGAGGGACAGGGAGTCAGCCCCAGCATTTT.